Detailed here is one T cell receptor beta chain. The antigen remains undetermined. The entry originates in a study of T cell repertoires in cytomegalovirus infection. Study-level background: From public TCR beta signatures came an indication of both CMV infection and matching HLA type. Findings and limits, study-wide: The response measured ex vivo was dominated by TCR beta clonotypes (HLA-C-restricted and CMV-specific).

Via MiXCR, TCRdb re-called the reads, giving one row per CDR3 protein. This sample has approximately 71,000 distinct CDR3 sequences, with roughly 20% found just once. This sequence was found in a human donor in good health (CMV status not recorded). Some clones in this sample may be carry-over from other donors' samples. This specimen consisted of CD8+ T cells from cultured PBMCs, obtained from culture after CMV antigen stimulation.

CDR3 loop: CASTSDSPRDTQYF. The CDR3 nucleotides read TGTGCCAGCACCTCGGACTCCCCGAGAGATACGCAGTATTTT. This chain uses TRBV6-2 or TRBV6-3 with TRBJ2-3; possible D gene TRBD2, 5 bases. Germline V gene sequence: CDR1 MNHEY, CDR2 SVGEGT. V dropped 7 bases and J dropped 5 bases, with 16 bases sitting between them. The CDR3 contains 14 residues.